This TCR beta chain stems from a study of blood T cells in healthy people across ages. Trimming left V 1 base short and J 10 bases short, with 10 bases between. Germline values: CDR1 SGHTA, CDR2 FQGNSA. CDR3 size: 13 residues. Primed by a sample-barcoded 5' primer and a J-beta primer mix, a second PCR proceeded for roughly 6 to 12 cycles. From the 5' RACE reads, TCRdb called clonotypes with MiXCR, one entry per CDR3 protein. The repertoire has about 1.5 million distinct CDR3 sequences, 42% of them found once; the top ten carry 4%. The source material was blood. This TCR derives from a woman aged 18-29 years in good health. The rearrangement joins TRBV7-2 to TRBJ1-4; D possibly corresponds to TRBD1 (5 bases). This CDR3 reads CASSLVSGGKLFF. The CDR3 DNA follows: TGTGCCAGCAGCTTAGTGAGCGGGGGAAAACTGTTTTTT.